The rows below give T cell receptor beta chains drawn from one sample of a study of blood T cell repertoires in COVID-19. Profiled with immunoSEQ multiplex PCR; TCRdb holds only in-frame clones, not every one. The sample comprises around 140,000 clones, 81% of which are singletons, and 8.4% rests with the top ten. Sequenced input: peripheral blood. These receptors were taken from a woman aged 55-70 years with active or convalescent COVID-19. Both conserved end residues are part of each CDR3. Each record gives: V gene, D gene, J gene, clone size, CDR3 protein, CDR3 DNA. A D gene is named only where the DNA matches it firmly. A clone size is listed for some rows: how often the clone was seen (once, few, many), or a class if it is expanded.

V: TRBV11-3; D: TRBD1; J: TRBJ2-1; size: -; CDR3: CASSLTGRGPSYNEQFF; DNA: TGTGCCAGCAGCTTAACAGGCAGGGGGCCCTCCTACAATGAGCAGTTCTTC
V: TRBV28; D: -; J: TRBJ1-1; size: -; CDR3: CAITDRLAEAFF; DNA: TGTGCCATAACCGACAGACTGGCTGAAGCTTTCTTT
V: TRBV5-3; D: TRBD1; J: TRBJ1-2; size: -; CDR3: CARSYYVTGEEDGYTF; DNA: TGTGCCAGAAGTTACTACGTCACAGGGGAGGAAGATGGCTACACCTTC
V: TRBV24-1; D: -; J: TRBJ1-1; size: few; CDR3: CATSDSRRGDTEAFF; DNA: TGTGCCACCAGTGATTCCCGGCGCGGGGACACTGAAGCTTTCTTT
V: TRBV10-3; D: -; J: TRBJ2-5; size: -; CDR3: CAISDGPGKETQYF; DNA: TGTGCCATCAGTGATGGGCCAGGGAAAGAGACCCAGTACTTC
V: TRBV9; D: -; J: TRBJ1-1; size: few; CDR3: CASSVEFVGEAFF; DNA: TGTGCCAGCAGCGTTGAATTTGTCGGTGAAGCTTTCTTT
V: TRBV20-1; D: -; J: TRBJ1-1; size: -; CDR3: CSASAPVGGTEAFF; DNA: TGCAGTGCTAGTGCACCGGTCGGGGGCACTGAAGCTTTCTTT
V: TRBV27; D: TRBD1; J: TRBJ1-1; size: once; CDR3: CASSLSGTGVTEAFF; DNA: TGTGCCAGCAGTTTATCCGGGACAGGGGTCACTGAAGCTTTCTTT
V: TRBV5-1; D: -; J: TRBJ1-1; size: -; CDR3: CASSFTAGGGEAFF; DNA: TGCGCCAGCAGCTTTACGGCGGGGGGAGGTGAAGCTTTCTTT
V: TRBV3-1/TRBV3-2; D: -; J: TRBJ1-6; size: -; CDR3: CASSQQFPRRNSPLHF; DNA: TGTGCCAGCAGCCAACAGTTCCCAAGGCGGAATTCACCCCTCCACTTT
V: TRBV4-3; D: TRBD1; J: TRBJ1-2; size: -; CDR3: CASSRQGLGYTF; DNA: TGCGCCAGCAGCAGACAGGGGCTGGGCTACACCTTC
V: TRBV28; D: -; J: TRBJ2-3; size: -; CDR3: CASRSSGLGDTQYF; DNA: TGTGCCAGCAGATCATCAGGGCTCGGAGATACGCAGTATTTT
V: TRBV7-2; D: -; J: TRBJ1-2; size: -; CDR3: CASSLDPGDYGYTF; DNA: TGTGCCAGCAGCTTAGATCCAGGGGACTATGGCTACACCTTC
V: TRBV28; D: -; J: TRBJ1-5; size: -; CDR3: CASSSAGPTEPQHF; DNA: TGTGCCAGCAGTTCGGCAGGCCCGACGGAGCCCCAGCATTTT
V: TRBV5-4; D: TRBD2; J: TRBJ2-1; size: -; CDR3: CASSPGGGGSSYNEQFF; DNA: TGTGCCAGCAGCCCTGGGGGCGGGGGGTCCTCCTACAATGAGCAGTTCTTC
V: TRBV5-1; D: TRBD1; J: TRBJ2-4; size: -; CDR3: CASSPGQGENIQYF; DNA: TGCGCCAGCAGCCCTGGACAGGGGGAAAACATTCAGTACTTC
V: TRBV6-5; D: -; J: TRBJ2-2; size: -; CDR3: CASSPLTGGELFF; DNA: TGTGCCAGCAGTCCCCTGACTGGGGGGGAGCTGTTTTTT
V: TRBV18; D: TRBD2; J: TRBJ2-1; size: few; CDR3: CASSPSPGLAGGSSYNEQFF; DNA: TGTGCCAGCTCACCCTCGCCGGGACTAGCGGGGGGTAGCTCCTACAATGAGCAGTTCTTC
V: TRBV7-9; D: -; J: TRBJ1-1; size: -; CDR3: CASSPSGGRNTEAFF; DNA: TGTGCCAGCAGCCCTAGCGGGGGACGGAACACTGAAGCTTTCTTT
V: TRBV6-5; D: -; J: TRBJ1-1; size: -; CDR3: CASRQGGSTEAFF; DNA: TGTGCCAGCAGGCAGGGCGGGAGCACTGAAGCTTTCTTT
V: TRBV6-5; D: -; J: TRBJ2-2; size: -; CDR3: CASSPPYTGELFF; DNA: TGTGCCAGCTCTCCCCCTTACACCGGGGAGCTGTTTTTT
V: TRBV28; D: -; J: TRBJ2-7; size: -; CDR3: CASSFEGLSYEQYF; DNA: TGTGCCAGCAGTTTCGAGGGACTTAGCTACGAGCAGTACTTC
V: TRBV7-9; D: -; J: TRBJ2-5; size: -; CDR3: CASSLRDKETQYF; DNA: TGTGCCAGCAGCTTAAGGGACAAAGAGACCCAGTACTTC
V: TRBV6-2/TRBV6-3; D: -; J: TRBJ2-7; size: -; CDR3: CASSYMAAYEQYF; DNA: TGTGCCAGCAGTTACATGGCGGCCTACGAGCAGTACTTC
V: TRBV19; D: TRBD1; J: TRBJ2-1; size: -; CDR3: CASSETGGPYNEQFF; DNA: TGTGCCAGTAGCGAGACAGGGGGGCCCTACAATGAGCAGTTCTTC
V: TRBV6-4; D: -; J: TRBJ1-5; size: -; CDR3: CASSDGGGSNQPQHF; DNA: TGTGCCAGCAGTGACGGGGGGGGTAGCAATCAGCCCCAGCATTTT
V: TRBV7-9; D: -; J: TRBJ2-4; size: -; CDR3: CASSLVGGAKNIQYF; DNA: TGTGCCAGCAGCTTAGTAGGGGGAGCCAAAAACATTCAGTACTTC
V: TRBV7-9; D: TRBD1; J: TRBJ2-3; size: -; CDR3: CASSLEGQSTDTQYF; DNA: TGTGCCAGCAGCTTAGAGGGACAGAGCACAGATACGCAGTATTTT
V: TRBV9; D: TRBD2; J: TRBJ2-3; size: -; CDR3: CASSLTGTSVTDTQYF; DNA: TGTGCCAGCAGCCTCACCGGGACTAGCGTTACAGATACGCAGTATTTT
V: TRBV18; D: -; J: TRBJ2-1; size: -; CDR3: CASRELFNEQFF; DNA: TGTGCCAGCCGAGAGCTCTTCAATGAGCAGTTCTTC
V: TRBV7-2; D: -; J: TRBJ2-7; size: -; CDR3: CASSSSPTYEQYF; DNA: TGTGCCAGCAGCTCCTCCCCTACGTACGAGCAGTACTTC
V: TRBV5-1; D: TRBD1; J: TRBJ1-1; size: -; CDR3: CASSPQGQGGMNTEAFF; DNA: TGCGCCAGCAGCCCGCAAGGACAAGGGGGCATGAACACTGAAGCTTTCTTT
V: TRBV7-6; D: -; J: TRBJ2-3; size: -; CDR3: CASSLVPGANTDTQYF; DNA: TGTGCCAGCAGCTTAGTGCCGGGAGCGAACACAGATACGCAGTATTTT
V: TRBV5-1; D: -; J: TRBJ2-1; size: once; CDR3: CASSSESRTGIDEQFF; DNA: TGCGCCAGCAGCTCGGAAAGTAGAACAGGGATCGATGAGCAGTTCTTC
V: TRBV30; D: -; J: TRBJ2-4; size: once; CDR3: CAWMGNIGGRAIQYF; DNA: TGTGCCTGGATGGGGAATATAGGAGGGCGGGCCATTCAGTACTTC
V: TRBV5-6; D: TRBD1; J: TRBJ2-5; size: -; CDR3: CASSSTGAQETQYF; DNA: TGTGCCAGCAGCTCCACAGGGGCCCAGGAGACCCAGTACTTC
V: TRBV9; D: TRBD2; J: TRBJ2-5; size: -; CDR3: CASSVGGGRRETQYF; DNA: TGTGCCAGCAGCGTAGGAGGCGGGAGGCGAGAGACCCAGTACTTC
V: TRBV2; D: TRBD1; J: TRBJ1-1; size: -; CDR3: CASSPDRGQAFF; DNA: TGTGCCAGCAGCCCCGACAGGGGCCAAGCTTTCTTT
V: TRBV6-5; D: -; J: TRBJ1-2; size: -; CDR3: CASSPGTLYGYTF; DNA: TGTGCCAGCAGTCCGGGAACCCTATATGGCTACACCTTC
V: TRBV28; D: TRBD1; J: TRBJ1-2; size: -; CDR3: CASSLWTGISSMIDGYTF; DNA: TGTGCCAGCAGTTTATGGACAGGGATAAGTTCTATGATAGATGGCTACACCTTC
V: TRBV5-1; D: TRBD2; J: TRBJ2-2; size: -; CDR3: CASSLVSGGTNTGELFF; DNA: TGCGCCAGCAGCTTGGTCAGCGGGGGGACGAACACCGGGGAGCTGTTTTTT
V: TRBV28; D: TRBD1; J: TRBJ2-2; size: -; CDR3: CASRETGGGRRELFF; DNA: TGTGCCAGCAGGGAGACAGGGGGCGGACGGAGGGAGCTGTTTTTT